Detailed here is one T cell receptor beta chain. This CDR3 comprises 14 residues. The trim removed 2 bases at V and 5 bases at J, leaving 4 bases unmatched. From germline, CDR1 is SGHTA and CDR2 FQGTGA. This sample was included in a study of blood T cell repertoires in COVID-19. Whole-study context: Spain, Italy and the United States supplied samples that represented acute and convalescent COVID-19.

Original methodology: Estimates of nucleated cell counts were drawn from the amplification of reference gene primers. This table comes from immunoSEQ multiplex PCR, and its TCRdb copy is limited to in-frame clones, with some not included. V and J calls and clone size come straight from that table; D and trimming were deduced from the DNA. The sample shows around 89,000 clones, approximately 90% of them seen only once. Sequenced sample: peripheral blood. The receptor's source is a man between 60 and 75 years old with acute or convalescent COVID-19. The chain recombines TRBV7-3 with TRBJ2-3; 7 bases are shared with TRBD2. Here the CDR3 reads CASSLAGAGDTQYF. The CDR3 DNA follows: TGTGCCAGCAGCTTAGCGGGAGCGGGAGATACGCAGTATTTT. Variable domain in full (rest from reference TRBV7-3 and TRBJ2-3): GAGVSQTPSNKVTEKGKYVELRCDPISGHTALYWYRQSLGQGPEFLIYFQGTGAADDSGLPNDRFFAVRPEGSVSTLKIQRTERGDSAVYLCASSLAGAGDTQYFGPGTRLTVL.